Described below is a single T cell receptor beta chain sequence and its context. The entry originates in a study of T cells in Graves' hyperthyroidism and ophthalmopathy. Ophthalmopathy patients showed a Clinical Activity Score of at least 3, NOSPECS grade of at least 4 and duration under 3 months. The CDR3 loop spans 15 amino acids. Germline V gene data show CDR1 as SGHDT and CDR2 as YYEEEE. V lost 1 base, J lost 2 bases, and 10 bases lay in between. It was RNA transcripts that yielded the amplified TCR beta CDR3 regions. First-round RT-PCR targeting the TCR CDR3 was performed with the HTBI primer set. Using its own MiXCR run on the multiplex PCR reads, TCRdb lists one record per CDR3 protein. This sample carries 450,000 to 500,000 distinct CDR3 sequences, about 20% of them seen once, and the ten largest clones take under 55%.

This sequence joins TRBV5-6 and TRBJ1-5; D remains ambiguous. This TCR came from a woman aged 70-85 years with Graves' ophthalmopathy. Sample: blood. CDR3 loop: CASSLRLYRNQPQHF. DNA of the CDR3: TGTGCCAGCAGCTTGCGACTGTATCGCAATCAGCCCCAGCATTTT.